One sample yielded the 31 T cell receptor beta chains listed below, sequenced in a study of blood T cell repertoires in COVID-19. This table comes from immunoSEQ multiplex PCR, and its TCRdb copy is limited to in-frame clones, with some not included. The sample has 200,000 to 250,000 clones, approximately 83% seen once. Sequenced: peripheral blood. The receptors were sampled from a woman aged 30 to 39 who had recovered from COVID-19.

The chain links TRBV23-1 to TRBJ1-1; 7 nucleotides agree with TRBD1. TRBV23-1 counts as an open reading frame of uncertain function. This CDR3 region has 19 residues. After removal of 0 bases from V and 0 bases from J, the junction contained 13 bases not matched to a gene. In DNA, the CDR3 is TGCGCCAGCAGTCAATCGGATGGCGGGACAGCCTTCATGAACACTGAAGCTTTCTTT. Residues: CASSQSDGGTAFMNTEAFF.

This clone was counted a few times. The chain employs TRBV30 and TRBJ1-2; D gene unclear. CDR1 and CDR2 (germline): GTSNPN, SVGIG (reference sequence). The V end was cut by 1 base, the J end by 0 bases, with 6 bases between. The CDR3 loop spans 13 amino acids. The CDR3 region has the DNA TGTGCCTGGAGTGCACAGCCTAACTATGGCTACACCTTC. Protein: CAWSAQPNYGYTF.

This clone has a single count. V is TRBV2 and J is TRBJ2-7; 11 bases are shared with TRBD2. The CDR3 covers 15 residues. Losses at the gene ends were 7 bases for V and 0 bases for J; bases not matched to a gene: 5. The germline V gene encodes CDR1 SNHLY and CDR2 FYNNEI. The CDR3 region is CASKASGGNSYEQYF. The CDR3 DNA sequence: TGTGCCAGCAAGGCTAGCGGGGGGAACTCCTACGAGCAGTACTTC.

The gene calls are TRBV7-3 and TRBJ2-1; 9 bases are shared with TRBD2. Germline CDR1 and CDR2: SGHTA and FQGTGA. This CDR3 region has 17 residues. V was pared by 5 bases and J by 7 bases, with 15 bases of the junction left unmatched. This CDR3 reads CASSPTLAGVSRNEQFF. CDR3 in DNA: TGTGCCAGCAGCCCCACGTTAGCGGGGGTCTCGAGGAATGAGCAGTTCTTC.

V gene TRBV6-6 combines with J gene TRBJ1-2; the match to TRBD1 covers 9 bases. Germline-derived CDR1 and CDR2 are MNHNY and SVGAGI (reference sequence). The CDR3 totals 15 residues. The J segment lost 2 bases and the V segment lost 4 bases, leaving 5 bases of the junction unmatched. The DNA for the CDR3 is TGTGCCAGCAGTTTAACCGGGACAGGGAACTATGGCTACACCTTC. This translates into CASSLTGTGNYGYTF.

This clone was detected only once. CDR3 sequence reads: CATSESYEASLDEQFF. CDR3 in DNA: TGTGCCACCAGTGAGTCCTACGAGGCCTCTCTCGATGAGCAGTTCTTC. The chain combines TRBV24-1 with TRBJ2-1; D gene unclear. Germline assignment: CDR1 KGHDR and CDR2 SFDVKD. The ends were cut back, 4 bases at V and 8 bases at J, with 20 bases in the middle. CDR3 size: 16 residues.

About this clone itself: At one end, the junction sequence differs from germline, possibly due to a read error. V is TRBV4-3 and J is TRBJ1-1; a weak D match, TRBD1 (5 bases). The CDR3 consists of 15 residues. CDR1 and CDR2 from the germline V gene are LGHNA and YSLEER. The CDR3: CASRQEEGRWTEAFF. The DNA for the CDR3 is TGCGCCAGCAGGCAAGAGGAGGGGCGGTGGACTGAAGCTTTCTTT.

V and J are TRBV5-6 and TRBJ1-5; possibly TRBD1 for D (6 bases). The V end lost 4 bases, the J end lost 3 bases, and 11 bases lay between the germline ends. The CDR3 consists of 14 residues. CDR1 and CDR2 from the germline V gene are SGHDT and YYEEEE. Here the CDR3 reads CASSLGQHNQPQHF. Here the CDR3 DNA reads TGTGCCAGCAGCCTCGGACAGCACAATCAGCCCCAGCATTTT. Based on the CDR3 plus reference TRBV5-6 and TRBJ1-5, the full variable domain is DAGVTQSPTHLIKTRGQQVTLRCSPKSGHDTVSWYQQALGQGPQFIFQYYEEEERQRGNFPDRFSGHQFPNYSSELNVNALLLGDSALYLCASSLGQHNQPQHFGDGTRLSIL.

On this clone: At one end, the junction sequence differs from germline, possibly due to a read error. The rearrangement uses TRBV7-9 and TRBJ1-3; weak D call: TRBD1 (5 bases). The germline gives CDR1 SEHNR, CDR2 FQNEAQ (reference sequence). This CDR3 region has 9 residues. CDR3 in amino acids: CASSPYGGF. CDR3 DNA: TGTGCCAGCAGCCCCTACGGGGGGTTT.

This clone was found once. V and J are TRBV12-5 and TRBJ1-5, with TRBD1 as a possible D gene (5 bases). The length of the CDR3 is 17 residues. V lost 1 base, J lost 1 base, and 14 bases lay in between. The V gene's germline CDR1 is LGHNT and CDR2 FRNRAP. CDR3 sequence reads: CASGLAPGFASNQPQHF. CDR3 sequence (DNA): TGTGCTAGTGGTTTGGCCCCAGGGTTCGCGAGCAATCAGCCCCAGCATTTT.

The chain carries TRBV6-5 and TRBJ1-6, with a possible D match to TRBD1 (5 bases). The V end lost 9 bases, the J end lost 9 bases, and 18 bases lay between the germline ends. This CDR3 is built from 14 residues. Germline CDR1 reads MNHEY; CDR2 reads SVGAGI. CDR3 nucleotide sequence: TGTGCCAGTTGGTTCGGGGGAATAGGTTCACCCCTCCACTTT. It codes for CASWFGGIGSPLHF.

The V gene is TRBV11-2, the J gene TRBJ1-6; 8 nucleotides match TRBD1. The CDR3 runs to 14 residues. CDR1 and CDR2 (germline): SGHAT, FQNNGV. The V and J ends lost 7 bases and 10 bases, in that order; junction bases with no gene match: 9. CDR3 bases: TGTGCCAGCACCAAGGACAGGGTCCAGTCACCCCTCCACTTT. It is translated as CASTKDRVQSPLHF.

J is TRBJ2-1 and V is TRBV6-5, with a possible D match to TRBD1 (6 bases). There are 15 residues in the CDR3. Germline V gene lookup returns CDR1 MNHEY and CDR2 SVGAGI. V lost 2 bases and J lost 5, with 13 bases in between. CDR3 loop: CASSYAQGEHNEQFF. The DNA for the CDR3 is TGTGCCAGCAGTTACGCACAGGGAGAGCACAATGAGCAGTTCTTC.

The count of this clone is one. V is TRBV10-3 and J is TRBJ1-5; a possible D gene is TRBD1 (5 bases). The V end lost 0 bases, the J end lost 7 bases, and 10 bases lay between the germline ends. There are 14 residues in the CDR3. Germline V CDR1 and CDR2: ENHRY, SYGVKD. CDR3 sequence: CAISESQAGQPQHF. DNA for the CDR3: TGTGCCATCAGTGAGTCGCAGGCAGGGCAGCCCCAGCATTTT.

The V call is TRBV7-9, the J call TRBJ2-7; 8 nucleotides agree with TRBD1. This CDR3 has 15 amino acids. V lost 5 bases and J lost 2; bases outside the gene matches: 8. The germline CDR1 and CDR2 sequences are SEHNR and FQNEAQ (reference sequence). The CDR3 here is CASSPGQEVTYEQYF. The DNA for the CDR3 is TGTGCCAGCAGCCCGGGACAGGAGGTCACCTACGAGCAGTACTTC.

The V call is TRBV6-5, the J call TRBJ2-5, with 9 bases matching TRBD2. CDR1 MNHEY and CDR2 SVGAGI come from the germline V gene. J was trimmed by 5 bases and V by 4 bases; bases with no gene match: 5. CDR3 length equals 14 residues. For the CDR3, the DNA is TGTGCCAGCAGTTTGGGACTAGCTAGGGAGACCCAGTACTTC. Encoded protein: CASSLGLARETQYF.

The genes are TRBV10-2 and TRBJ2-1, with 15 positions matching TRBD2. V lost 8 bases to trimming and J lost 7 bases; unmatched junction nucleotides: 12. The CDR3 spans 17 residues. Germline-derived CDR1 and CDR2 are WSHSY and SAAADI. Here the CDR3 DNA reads TGCGCCAGCGGACTAGCGGGGGGGCCGTTCTTCAGAAATGAGCAGTTCTTC. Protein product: CASGLAGGPFFRNEQFF.

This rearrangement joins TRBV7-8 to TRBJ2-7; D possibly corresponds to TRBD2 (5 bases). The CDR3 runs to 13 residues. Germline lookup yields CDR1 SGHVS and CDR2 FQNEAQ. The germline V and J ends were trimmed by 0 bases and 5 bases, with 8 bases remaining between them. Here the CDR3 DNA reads TGTGCCAGCAGCTTAGCGCCCGGGGACGAGCAGTACTTC. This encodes CASSLAPGDEQYF. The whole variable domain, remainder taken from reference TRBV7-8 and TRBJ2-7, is GAGVSQSPRYKVAKRGQDVALRCDPISGHVSLFWYQQALGQGPEFLTYFQNEAQLDKSGLPSDRFFAERPEGSVSTLKIQRTQQEDSAVYLCASSLAPGDEQYFGPGTRLTVT.

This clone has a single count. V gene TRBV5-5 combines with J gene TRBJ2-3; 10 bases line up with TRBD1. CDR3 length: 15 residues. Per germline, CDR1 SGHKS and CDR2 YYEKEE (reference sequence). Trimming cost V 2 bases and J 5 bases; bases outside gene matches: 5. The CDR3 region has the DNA TGTGCCAGCAGCTTAAGGACAGGGGGTGGAGATACGCAGTATTTT. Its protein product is CASSLRTGGGDTQYF.

The CDR3 DNA follows: TGTGCCAGCAGTTTATCTAACAGGGGCCTGCTAATCGGCGAGCAGTACTTC. Translated, it gives CASSLSNRGLLIGEQYF. The rearrangement joins TRBV27 to TRBJ2-7, with 7 bases aligning to TRBD1. Per germline, CDR1 MNHEY and CDR2 SMNVEV (reference sequence). The CDR3 spans 17 residues. With 0 bases clipped from V and 6 bases from J, the junction kept 14 bases outside the gene matches.

The CDR3 spells CASSYPTDREVLAFF. In DNA, the CDR3 is TGTGCCAGCAGTTACCCCACGGACAGGGAGGTGTTAGCTTTCTTT. This rearrangement joins TRBV6-5 to TRBJ1-1, with 8 bases aligning to TRBD1. The CDR3 runs to 15 residues. V lost 2 bases to trimming and J lost 10 bases; unmatched junction nucleotides: 12. The V gene's germline CDR1 is MNHEY and CDR2 SVGAGI.

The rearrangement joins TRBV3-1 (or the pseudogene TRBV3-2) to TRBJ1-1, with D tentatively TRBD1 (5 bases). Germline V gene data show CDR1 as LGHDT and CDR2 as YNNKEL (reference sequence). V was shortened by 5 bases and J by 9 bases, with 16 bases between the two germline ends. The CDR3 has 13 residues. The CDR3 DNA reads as TGTGCCAGCAGCTCCTACGAGGGGACTCAAGCTTTCTTT. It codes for CASSSYEGTQAFF.

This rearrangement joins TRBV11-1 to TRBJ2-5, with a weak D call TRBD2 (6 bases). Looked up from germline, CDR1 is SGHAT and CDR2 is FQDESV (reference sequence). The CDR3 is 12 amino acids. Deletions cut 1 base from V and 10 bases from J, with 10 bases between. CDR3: CASSLGSGVQYF. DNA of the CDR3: TGTGCCAGCAGCTTAGGGTCGGGGGTCCAGTACTTC.

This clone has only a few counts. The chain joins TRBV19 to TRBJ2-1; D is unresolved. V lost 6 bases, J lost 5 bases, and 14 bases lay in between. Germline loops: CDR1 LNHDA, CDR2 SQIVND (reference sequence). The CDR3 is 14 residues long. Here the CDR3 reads CASRSGRRNNEQFF. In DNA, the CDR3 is TGTGCCAGTAGGAGTGGCCGCAGGAACAATGAGCAGTTCTTC.

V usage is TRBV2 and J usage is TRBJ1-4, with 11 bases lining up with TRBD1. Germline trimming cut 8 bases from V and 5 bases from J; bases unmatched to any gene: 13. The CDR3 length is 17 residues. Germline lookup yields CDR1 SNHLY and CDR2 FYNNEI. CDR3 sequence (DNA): TGTGCCAGCCAGGGATTCCGGGACAGGGGGGAAAATGAAAAACTGTTTTTT. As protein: CASQGFRDRGENEKLFF.

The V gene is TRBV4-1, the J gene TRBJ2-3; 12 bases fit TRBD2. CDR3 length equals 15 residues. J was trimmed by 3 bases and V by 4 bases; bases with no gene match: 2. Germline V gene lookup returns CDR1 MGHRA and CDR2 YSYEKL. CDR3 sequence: CASSLLAGGTDTQYF. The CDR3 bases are TGCGCCAGCAGCCTACTAGCGGGGGGAACAGATACGCAGTATTTT.

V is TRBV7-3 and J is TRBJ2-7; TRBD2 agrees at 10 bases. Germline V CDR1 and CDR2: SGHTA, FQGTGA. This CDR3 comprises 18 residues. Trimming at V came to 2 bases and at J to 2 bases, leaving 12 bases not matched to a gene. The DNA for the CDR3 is TGTGCCAGCAGCTTATTAGCGGGGGGACCTAGAACCCCCTACGAGCAGTACTTC. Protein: CASSLLAGGPRTPYEQYF.

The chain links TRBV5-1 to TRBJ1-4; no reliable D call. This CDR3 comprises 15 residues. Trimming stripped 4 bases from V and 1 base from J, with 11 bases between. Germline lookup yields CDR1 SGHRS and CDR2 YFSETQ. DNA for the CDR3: TGCGCCAGCAGCCCGAGAGGTGTAACTAATGAAAAACTGTTTTTT. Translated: CASSPRGVTNEKLFF.

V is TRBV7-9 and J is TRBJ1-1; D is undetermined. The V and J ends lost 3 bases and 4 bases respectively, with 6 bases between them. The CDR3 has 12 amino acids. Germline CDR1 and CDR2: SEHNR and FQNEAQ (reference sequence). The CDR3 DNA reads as TGTGCCAGCAGCTTGACACCCACTGAAGCTTTCTTT. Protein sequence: CASSLTPTEAFF.

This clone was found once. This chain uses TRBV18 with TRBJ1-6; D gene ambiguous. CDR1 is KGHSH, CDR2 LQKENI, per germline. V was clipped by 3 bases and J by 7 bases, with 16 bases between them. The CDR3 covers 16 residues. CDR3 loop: CASSPLAAGLNSPLHF. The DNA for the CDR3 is TGTGCCAGCTCACCCCTAGCCGCAGGCCTAAATTCACCCCTCCACTTT.

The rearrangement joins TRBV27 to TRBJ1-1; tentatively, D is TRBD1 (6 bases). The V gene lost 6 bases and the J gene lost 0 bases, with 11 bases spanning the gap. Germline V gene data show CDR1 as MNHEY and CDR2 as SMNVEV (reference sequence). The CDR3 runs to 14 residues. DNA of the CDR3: TGTGCCAGCAGCCTCAGACAGGTGAACACTGAAGCTTTCTTT. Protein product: CASSLRQVNTEAFF.